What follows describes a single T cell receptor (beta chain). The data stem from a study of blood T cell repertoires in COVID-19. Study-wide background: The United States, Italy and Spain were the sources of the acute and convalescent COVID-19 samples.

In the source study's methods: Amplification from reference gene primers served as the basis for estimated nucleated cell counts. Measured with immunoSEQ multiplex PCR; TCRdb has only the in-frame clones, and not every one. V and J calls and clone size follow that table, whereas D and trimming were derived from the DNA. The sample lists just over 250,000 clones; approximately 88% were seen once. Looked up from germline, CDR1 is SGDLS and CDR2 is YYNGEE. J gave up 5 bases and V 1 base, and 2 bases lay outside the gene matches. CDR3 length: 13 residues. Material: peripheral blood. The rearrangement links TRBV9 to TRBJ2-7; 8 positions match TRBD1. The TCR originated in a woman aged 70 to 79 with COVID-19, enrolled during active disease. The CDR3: CASSVRTGNEQYF. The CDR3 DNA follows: TGTGCCAGCAGCGTACGGACAGGGAACGAGCAGTACTTC.